The present TCR beta chain was sequenced within a study of OX40 agonist ivuxolimab in advanced cancers. Across the whole study: In this trial design, patients received ivuxolimab intravenously at 0.01 to 10 mg/kg every 2 weeks. With a range of roughly 20 to 85, age averaged approximately 55 years, and 75% to 90% were male.

Notes on this clone: Its antigen is still unknown.

Overall study results and limits: Expanded clones belonging to CD8+ T cells outnumbered, on average, those of CD4+.

The investigators sampled blood at baseline, at cycle 4 day 1, and at cycle 7 day 1. This CDR3 region has 13 residues. Germline V gene lookup returns CDR1 MNHNS and CDR2 SASEGT. The V and J ends lost 3 bases and 8 bases respectively, with 11 bases between them. Only in-frame clones appear in the TCRdb table, and some are missing; sequencing was by immunoSEQ multiplex PCR. Here the sample spans 20,000 to 30,000 clones, roughly three quarters being singletons. The sequencing used CD4+ or CD8+ T cells sorted from blood, collected in a trial of the OX40 agonist ivuxolimab. The receptor comes from an adult with an advanced solid tumor such as melanoma, head and neck, liver or kidney cancer. The rearrangement joins TRBV6-1 to TRBJ2-1; maybe TRBD1 (7 bases). As DNA, the CDR3 is TGTGCCAGCAGTGACAGGGGGGAGGATGAGCAGTTCTTC. Translated: CASSDRGEDEQFF.